The clone carrying this T cell receptor (beta chain) was counted at least ten times. Its antigen is currently unknown. In the library, unique molecular identifiers were attached to individual cDNA molecules. TCRdb recomputed calls from the RACE reads with MiXCR, one row per CDR3 protein. The repertoire consists of around 60,000 distinct CDR3 sequences, with about 6.7% occurring once and the leading ten covering around 1.6%. The CDR3 sequence is 15 residues long. Trimming stripped 2 bases from V and 1 base from J, with 11 bases between. The time point here: pre-sensitization, week 0. Described treatment: therapeutic diphenylcyclopropenone sensitization with weekly scalp DPC. The sample belongs to a study of human T cells and chemical hapten exposure. The study's findings and limits: Expanded TCRs grouped into significantly more large CDR3 similarity clusters than controls produced. Counts of TCRs above 1 in 1000 frequency stayed unchanged with DPC sensitization.

The TCR originated in a woman under 40 with alopecia areata. Some clones in this sample may be carry-over from other donors' samples. The gene calls are TRBV12-3 or TRBV12-4 and TRBJ1-1, with D maybe TRBD1 (6 bases). The sample consisted of whole blood, taken in connection with sensitization to the hapten diphenylcyclopropenone (DPC). Here the CDR3 reads CASSLLRGQNTEAFF. Here the CDR3 DNA reads TGTGCCAGCAGTTTATTGCGGGGGCAGAACACTGAAGCTTTCTTT.